Given below is one TCR beta chain in context. This CDR3 has 12 amino acids. Germline V gene lookup returns CDR1 GTSNPN and CDR2 SVGIG (reference sequence). The V end lost 2 bases, the J end lost 6 bases, and 8 bases lay between the germline ends. These data are taken from a study of T cell responses to AZD1222 COVID-19 vaccine. Assay: immunoSEQ multiplex PCR; the TCRdb copy retains only in-frame clones and omits some. The profile shows about 140,000 clones, roughly 92% of them singletons. The sequenced sample was peripheral blood, obtained on day 0 of AZD1222 vaccination. The TCR comes from an adult in good health. The gene calls are TRBV30 and TRBJ2-1; D gene ambiguous. The CDR3 DNA reads as TGTGCCTGGAGTTTCGCTTTCAATGAGCAGTTCTTC. This translates into CAWSFAFNEQFF.